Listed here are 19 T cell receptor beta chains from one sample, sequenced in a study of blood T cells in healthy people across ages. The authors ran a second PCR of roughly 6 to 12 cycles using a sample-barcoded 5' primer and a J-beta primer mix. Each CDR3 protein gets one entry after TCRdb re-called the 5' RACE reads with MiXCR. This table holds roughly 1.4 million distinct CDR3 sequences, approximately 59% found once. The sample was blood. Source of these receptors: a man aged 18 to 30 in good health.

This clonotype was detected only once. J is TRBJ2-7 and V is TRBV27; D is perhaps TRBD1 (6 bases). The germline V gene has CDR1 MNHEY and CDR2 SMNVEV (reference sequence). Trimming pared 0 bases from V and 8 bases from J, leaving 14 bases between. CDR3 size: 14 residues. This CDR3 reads CASSLSGTLDKQYF. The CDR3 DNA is TGTGCCAGCAGTTTATCCGGGACACTTGACAAGCAGTACTTC.

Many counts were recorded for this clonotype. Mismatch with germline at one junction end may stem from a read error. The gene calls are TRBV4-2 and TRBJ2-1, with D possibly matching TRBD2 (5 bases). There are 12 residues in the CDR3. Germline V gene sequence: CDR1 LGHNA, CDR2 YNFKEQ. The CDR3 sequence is CASSPSGNEQFF. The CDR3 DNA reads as TGCGCCAGCAGCCCCTCGGGGAATGAGCAGTTCTTC.

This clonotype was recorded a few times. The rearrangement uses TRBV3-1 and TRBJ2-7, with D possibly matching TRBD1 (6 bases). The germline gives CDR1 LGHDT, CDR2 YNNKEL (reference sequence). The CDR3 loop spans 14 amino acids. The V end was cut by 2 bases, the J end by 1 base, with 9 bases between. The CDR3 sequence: CASSQNRASYEQYF. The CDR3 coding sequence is TGTGCCAGCAGCCAAAACAGGGCTTCCTACGAGCAGTACTTC.

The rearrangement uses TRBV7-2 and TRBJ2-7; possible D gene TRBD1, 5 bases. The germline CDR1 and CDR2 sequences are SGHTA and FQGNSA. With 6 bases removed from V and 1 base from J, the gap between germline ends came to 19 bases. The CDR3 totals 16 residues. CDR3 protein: CASSLSTGRASYEQYF. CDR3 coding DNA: TGTGCCAGCAGTTTAAGTACGGGCAGGGCTTCCTACGAGCAGTACTTC. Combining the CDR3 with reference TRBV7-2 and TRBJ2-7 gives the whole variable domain GAGVSQSPSNKVTEKGKDVELRCDPISGHTALYWYRQSLGQGLEFLIYFQGNSAPDKSGLPSDRFSAERTGGSVSTLTIQRTQQEDSAVYLCASSLSTGRASYEQYFGPGTRLTVT.

For the CDR3, the DNA is TGCAGCGTTAGGGTCTCCGAAGCCAAAAACATTCAGTACTTC. This sequence encodes CSVRVSEAKNIQYF. This chain joins TRBV29-1 and TRBJ2-4; D call uncertain. V shed 5 bases and J shed 0 bases, with 11 bases lying between them. The germline gives CDR1 SQVTM, CDR2 ANQGSEA. The CDR3 totals 14 residues.

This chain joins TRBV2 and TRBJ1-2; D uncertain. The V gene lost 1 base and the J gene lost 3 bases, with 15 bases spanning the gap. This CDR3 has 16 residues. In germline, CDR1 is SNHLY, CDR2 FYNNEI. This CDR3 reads CASSEDVVDYDYGYTF. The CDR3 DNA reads TGTGCCAGCAGTGAAGATGTGGTGGACTATGACTATGGCTACACCTTC.

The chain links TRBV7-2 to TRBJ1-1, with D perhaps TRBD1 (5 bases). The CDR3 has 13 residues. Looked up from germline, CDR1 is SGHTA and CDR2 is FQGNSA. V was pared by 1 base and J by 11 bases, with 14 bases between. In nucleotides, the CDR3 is TGTGCCAGCAGCTTAGAGAGCAGGGCGAGGGCTTTCTTT. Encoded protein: CASSLESRARAFF.

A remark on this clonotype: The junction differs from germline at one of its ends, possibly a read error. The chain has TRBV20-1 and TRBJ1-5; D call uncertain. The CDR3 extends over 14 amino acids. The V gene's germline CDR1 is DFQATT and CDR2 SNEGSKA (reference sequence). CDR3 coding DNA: TGTAGTGCTAGAGGAGGGCGGTACAATCAGCCCCAGCATTTT. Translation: CSARGGRYNQPQHF.

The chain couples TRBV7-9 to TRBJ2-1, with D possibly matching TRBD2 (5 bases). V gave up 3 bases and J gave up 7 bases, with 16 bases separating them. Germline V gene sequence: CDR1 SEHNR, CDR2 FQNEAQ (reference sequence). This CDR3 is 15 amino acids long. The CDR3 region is CASSFWTGRYNEQFF. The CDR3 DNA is TGTGCCAGCAGCTTCTGGACTGGACGTTATAATGAGCAGTTCTTC.

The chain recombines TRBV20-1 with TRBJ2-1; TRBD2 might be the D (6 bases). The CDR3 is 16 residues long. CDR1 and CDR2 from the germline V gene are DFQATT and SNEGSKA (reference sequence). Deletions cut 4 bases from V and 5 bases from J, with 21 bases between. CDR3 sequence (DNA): TGCAGTGCTACCCGGCCTGGTGGGAGGCTCGACAATGAGCAGTTCTTC. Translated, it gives CSATRPGGRLDNEQFF.

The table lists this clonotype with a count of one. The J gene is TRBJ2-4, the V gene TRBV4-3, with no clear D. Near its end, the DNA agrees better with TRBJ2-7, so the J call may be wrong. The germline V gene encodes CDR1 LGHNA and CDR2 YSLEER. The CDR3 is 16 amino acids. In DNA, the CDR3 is TGCGCCAGCAGCCAAGACTTTCGGGCCCACCTAGGCGAGCAGTACTTC. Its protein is CASSQDFRAHLGEQYF.

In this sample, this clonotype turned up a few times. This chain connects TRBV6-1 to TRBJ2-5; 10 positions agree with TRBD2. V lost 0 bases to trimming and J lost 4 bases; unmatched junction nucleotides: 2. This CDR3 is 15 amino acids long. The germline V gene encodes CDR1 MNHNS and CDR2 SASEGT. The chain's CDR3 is CASSEAAGGPETQYF. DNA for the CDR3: TGTGCCAGCAGTGAAGCAGCGGGGGGGCCAGAGACCCAGTACTTC.

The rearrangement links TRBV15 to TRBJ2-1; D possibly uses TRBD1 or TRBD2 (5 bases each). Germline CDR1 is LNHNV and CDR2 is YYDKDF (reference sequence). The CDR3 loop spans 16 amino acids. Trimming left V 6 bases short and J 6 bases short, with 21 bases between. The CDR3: CATRQLPGAPPNEQFF. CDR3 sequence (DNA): TGTGCCACCAGACAACTCCCCGGGGCACCCCCCAATGAGCAGTTCTTC. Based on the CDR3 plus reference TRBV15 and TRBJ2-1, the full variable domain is DAMVIQNPRYQVTQFGKPVTLSCSQTLNHNVMYWYQQKSSQAPKLLFHYYDKDFNNEADTPDNFQSRRPNTSFCFLDIRSPGLGDTAMYLCATRQLPGAPPNEQFFGPGTRLTVL.

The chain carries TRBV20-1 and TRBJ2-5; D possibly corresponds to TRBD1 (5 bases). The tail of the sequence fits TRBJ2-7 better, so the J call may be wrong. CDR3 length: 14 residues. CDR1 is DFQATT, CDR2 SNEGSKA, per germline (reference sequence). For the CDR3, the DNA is TGCAGTGCTAGCCCCACGACAGCAAACTACGAGCAGTACTTC. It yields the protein CSASPTTANYEQYF.

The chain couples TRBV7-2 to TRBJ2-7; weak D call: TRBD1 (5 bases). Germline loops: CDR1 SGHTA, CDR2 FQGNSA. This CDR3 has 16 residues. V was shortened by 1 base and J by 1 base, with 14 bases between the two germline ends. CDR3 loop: CASSLGPDSASYEQYF. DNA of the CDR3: TGTGCCAGCAGCTTAGGGCCTGACAGCGCATCCTACGAGCAGTACTTC.

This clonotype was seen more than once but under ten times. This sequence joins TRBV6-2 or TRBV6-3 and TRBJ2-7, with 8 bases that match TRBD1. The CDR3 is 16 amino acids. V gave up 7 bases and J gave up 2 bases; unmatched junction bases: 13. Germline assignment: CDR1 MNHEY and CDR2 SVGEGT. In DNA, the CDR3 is TGTGCCAGCATCCAATCGCCGATACAGGGGGCCTACGAGCAGTACTTC. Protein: CASIQSPIQGAYEQYF.

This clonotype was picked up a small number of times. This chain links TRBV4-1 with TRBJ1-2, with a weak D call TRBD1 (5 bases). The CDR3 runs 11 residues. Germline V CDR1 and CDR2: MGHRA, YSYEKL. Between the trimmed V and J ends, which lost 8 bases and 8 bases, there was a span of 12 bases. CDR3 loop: CASRGPRGYTF. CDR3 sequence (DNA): TGCGCCAGCCGGGGACCACGAGGCTACACCTTC.

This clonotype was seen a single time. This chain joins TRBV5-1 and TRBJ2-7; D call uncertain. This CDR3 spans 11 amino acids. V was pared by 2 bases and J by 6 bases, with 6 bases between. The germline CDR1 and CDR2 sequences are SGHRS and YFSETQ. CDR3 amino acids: CASSFHTEQYF. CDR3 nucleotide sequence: TGCGCCAGCAGCTTCCATACCGAGCAGTACTTC.

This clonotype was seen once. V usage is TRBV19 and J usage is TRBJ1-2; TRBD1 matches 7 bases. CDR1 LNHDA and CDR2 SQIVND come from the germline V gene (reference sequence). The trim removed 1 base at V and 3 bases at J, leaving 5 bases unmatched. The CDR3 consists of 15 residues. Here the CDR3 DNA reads TGTGCCAGTAGTATAGGGCCGGACAGGTACTATGGCTACACCTTC. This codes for CASSIGPDRYYGYTF.